These T cell receptor beta chains were read from a single sample in a study of blood T cells in healthy people across ages. TCRdb called the 5' RACE reads again in MiXCR, with one record for every CDR3 protein. The table lists fewer than 700,000 distinct CDR3 sequences, around 41% of them singletons. Material: blood. The receptor source for this set is an elderly man in good health. CDR3s include the opening cysteine and the closing phenylalanine or tryptophan.

v_call | cdr3_aa
TRBV7-8 | CASSSIQGSYGYTF
TRBV3-1 | CASSQARNYGYTF
TRBV7-2 | CASSLAGIATNEKLFF
TRBV14 | CASSQGLLGINEKLFF
TRBV7-2 | CASSLGANNEQFF
TRBV27 | CASSTPGGLAGTHEQFF
TRBV6-4 | CASSEKRNTEAFF
TRBV4-1 | CASSQDRTSGLTDTQYF
TRBV5-4 | CASSEGSSGMVRTDTQYF
TRBV20-1 | CSARKTVNYGYTF
TRBV27 | CASSLNRLNYGYTF
TRBV28 | CASSFQRMGDEKLFF
TRBV6-5 | CASSNRAGTQYF
TRBV6-5 | CVSSYSVPVYEQYF
TRBV20-1 | CSAPKTSGRGAQYF
TRBV5-1 | CASSLGQGKYNEQYF
TRBV9 | CASSANYRDEQYF
TRBV3-1 | CASSPCGSEQFF
TRBV7-9 | CASSLGGASQPQHF
TRBV6-6 | CASREQDYEQYF
TRBV4-3 | CASSQVMTSGYNEQFF
TRBV6-2/TRBV6-3 | CAIAGRGETQYF
TRBV6-1 | CASSINPGQGNEQYF
TRBV29-1 | CSGESQAGSGNEQYF
TRBV7-3 | CASSLMRGASTDTQYF
TRBV12-5 | CASGLWGTGEETQYF
TRBV4-2 | CASSHRDNEQFF
TRBV7-2 | CASSSFLVGGNYGYTF
TRBV28 | CASRHRDNSYEQYF
TRBV6-4 | CASRGREIPDTQYF
TRBV5-4 | CASSLAGGARTDTQYF
TRBV7-9 | CASSLAGGQTNQETQYF
TRBV7-9 | CASSHTGGSDEQFF
TRBV5-4 | CASSLGQANYEQYF
TRBV7-9 | CASSLNSGAVADTQYF
TRBV29-1 | CSSDGGTGTGELFF
TRBV12-3/TRBV12-4 | CASSPSGPRETQFF
TRBV28 | CASQRWASVIANEQYF
TRBV29-1 | CSVVRNYGYTF
TRBV3-1 | CASSLGVPYEQYF
TRBV20-1 | CSASLGLAYGQYF
TRBV7-8 | CASSPRQGLNSNQPQHF
TRBV20-1 | CSAVSGTGRYEQYF
TRBV7-2 | CASSLVPAGVPYEQYF
TRBV2 | CATLIGDTDNSPLHF
TRBV10-2 | CASISSLGGASSYNEQFF
TRBV27 | CASSPPGLQSYEQYF
TRBV18 | CASSPGRNEKLFF
TRBV2 | CASGADPYNEQFF
TRBV6-5 | CASSRDAGPNYGYTF
TRBV29-1 | CSVGRQSNTGELFF